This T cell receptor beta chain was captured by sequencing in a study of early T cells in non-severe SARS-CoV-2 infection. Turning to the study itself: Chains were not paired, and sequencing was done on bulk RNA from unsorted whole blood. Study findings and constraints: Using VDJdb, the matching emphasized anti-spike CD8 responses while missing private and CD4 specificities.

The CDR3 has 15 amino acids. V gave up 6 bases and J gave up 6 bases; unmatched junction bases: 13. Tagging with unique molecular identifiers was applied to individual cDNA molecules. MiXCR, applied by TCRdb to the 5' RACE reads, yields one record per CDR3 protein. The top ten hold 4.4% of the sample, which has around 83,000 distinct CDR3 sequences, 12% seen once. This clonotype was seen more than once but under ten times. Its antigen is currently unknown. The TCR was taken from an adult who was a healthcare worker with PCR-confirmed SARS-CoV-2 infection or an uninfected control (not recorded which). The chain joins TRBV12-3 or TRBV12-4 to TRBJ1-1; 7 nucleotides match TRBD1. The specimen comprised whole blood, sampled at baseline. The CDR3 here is CASRYTTGAGAEAFF. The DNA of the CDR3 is TGTGCCAGCAGATACACCACAGGGGCTGGGGCTGAAGCTTTCTTT.